These T cell receptor beta chains were read from a single sample in a study of OX40 agonist ivuxolimab in advanced cancers. TCRdb's table, derived via immunoSEQ multiplex PCR, lists solely in-frame clones and lacks some. The sample consists of fewer than 85,000 clones, approximately 92% of them appearing once. Source: CD4+ or CD8+ T cells sorted from blood, taken in a trial of the OX40 agonist ivuxolimab. The source of these receptors is an adult with an advanced solid tumor such as melanoma, head and neck, liver or kidney cancer. Each CDR3 is given with its conserved first and last residue. The D gene is left open where the match is weak. Some rows mark clone size as missing; the rest say once, few, many or name a class of expanded clone.

TRBJ2-1 TRBV5-1 . TRBD1 TGCGCCAGCAGCTTGGGTACTGGGACAGGGTCCGTTGAGCAGTTCTTC CASSLGTGTGSVEQFF
TRBJ2-7 TRBV11-3 . TRBD2 TGTGCCAGCAGCCCTCGGACTAGTTCGGGCGAGCAGTACTTC CASSPRTSSGEQYF
TRBJ1-5 TRBV7-2 . . TGTGCCAGCAGCTTAGTGGGGGGGGCGAGCAATCAGCCCCAGCATTTT CASSLVGGASNQPQHF
TRBJ2-1 TRBV7-2 . . TGTGCCAGCAGCTTTAGCGGAAGCTCCTACAATGAGCAGTTCTTC CASSFSGSSYNEQFF
TRBJ1-4 TRBV18 . TRBD1 TGTGCCAGCTCACCACCGACAGGGGAGGCCAATGAAAAACTGTTTTTT CASSPPTGEANEKLFF
TRBJ2-2 TRBV2 . TRBD2 TGTGCCAGCAGAATCGGGAGGACCGGGGAGCTGTTTTTT CASRIGRTGELFF
TRBJ1-1 TRBV7-2 . TRBD1 TGTGCCAGCAGCTTAGGGACAGGGATGACGATGATGAACACTGAAGCTTTCTTT CASSLGTGMTMMNTEAFF
TRBJ2-6 TRBV5-4 . . TGTGCCAGCGGTACGGGGGCTGGGGCCAACGTCCTGACTTTC CASGTGAGANVLTF
TRBJ2-3 TRBV19 . . TGTGCCAGTACCTCAGCTAGCTATACGCAGTATTTT CASTSASYTQYF
TRBJ1-5 TRBV11-2 . . TGTGCCAGCAGAACGACAGGAAGCAATCAGCCCCAGCATTTT CASRTTGSNQPQHF
TRBJ2-1 TRBV7-3 . . TGTGCCAGCAGCTTGTCCCCGGCGAGCTACAATGAGCAGTTCTTC CASSLSPASYNEQFF
TRBJ2-4 TRBV4-1 . TRBD1 TGCGCCAGCAGCCAAGATAGCAGGACAGGGATTCAGTACTTC CASSQDSRTGIQYF
TRBJ1-3 TRBV5-8 . . TGTGCCAGCAGCTTGGGATACAGTACAACTGGAAACACCATATATTTT CASSLGYSTTGNTIYF
TRBJ1-5 TRBV21-1 . . TGTGCCGCAGGGGCTCGCAATCAGCCCCAGCATTTT CAAGARNQPQHF
TRBJ2-7 TRBV30 . . TGTGCCTGTGCGTCCGGAGGCTCCTACGAGCAGTACTTC CACASGGSYEQYF
TRBJ1-5 TRBV7-2 . . TGTGCCAGCAGCTTAGGGGGGGCGGGAGGTCAGCCCCAGCATTTT CASSLGGAGGQPQHF
TRBJ1-1 TRBV5-4 . . TGTGCCAGCAGCTTCCCCGGGGTCGACACTGAAGCTTTCTTT CASSFPGVDTEAFF
TRBJ1-6 TRBV2 . . TGTGCCAGCAGTGAAGAGTTTTCACCCCTCCACTTT CASSEEFSPLHF
TRBJ1-2 TRBV28 . . TGTGCCAGCAGTGGGAACAGGGTTCGCGGCTACACCTTC CASSGNRVRGYTF
TRBJ2-1 TRBV30 . TRBD1 TGTGCCTGGAGTATGGGGACAGCAAGTTATCGCGCCTACAATGAGCAGTTCTTC CAWSMGTASYRAYNEQFF
TRBJ1-1 TRBV5-1 . . TGCGCCAGCAGCTTGGTGGTTAGGAACACTGAAGCTTTCTTT CASSLVVRNTEAFF
TRBJ2-1 TRBV7-9 once . TGTGCCAGCAGCTTGGAGGGTAGCTCCTACAATGAGCAGTTCTTC CASSLEGSSYNEQFF
TRBJ2-2 TRBV30 . . TGTGCCTGGAGTGATGGGGCCCCGGCGGGGGAGCTGTTTTTT CAWSDGAPAGELFF